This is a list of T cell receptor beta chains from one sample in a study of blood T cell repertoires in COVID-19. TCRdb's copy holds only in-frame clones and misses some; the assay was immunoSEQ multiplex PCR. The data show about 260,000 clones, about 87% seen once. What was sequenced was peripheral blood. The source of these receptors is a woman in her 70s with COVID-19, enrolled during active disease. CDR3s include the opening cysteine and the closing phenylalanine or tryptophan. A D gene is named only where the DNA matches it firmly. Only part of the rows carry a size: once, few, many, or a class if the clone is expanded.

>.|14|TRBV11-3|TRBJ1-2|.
TGTGCCAGCAGCCTGAAGCAAGCTAACTATGGCTACACCTTC
CASSLKQANYGYTF
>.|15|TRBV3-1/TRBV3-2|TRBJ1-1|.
TGTGCCAGCAGCCAGGCGGGGGTCATGAACACTGAAGCTTTCTTT
CASSQAGVMNTEAFF
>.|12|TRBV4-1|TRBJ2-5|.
TGCGCCAGCAGCCAAGTCGGGAAGACCCAGTACTTC
CASSQVGKTQYF
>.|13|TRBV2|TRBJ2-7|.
TGTGCCAGCAGTGTCGGGGTAAGCTACGAGCAGTACTTC
CASSVGVSYEQYF
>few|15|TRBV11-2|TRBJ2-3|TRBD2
TGTGCCAGCTCCCGACTAGCGGGAGACACAGATACGCAGTATTTT
CASSRLAGDTDTQYF
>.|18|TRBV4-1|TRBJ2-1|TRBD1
TGCGCCAGCAGCTCCCAGGGAGTTCCAGGGGGTTCCTACAATGAGCAGTTCTTC
CASSSQGVPGGSYNEQFF
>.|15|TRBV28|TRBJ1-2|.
TGTGCCAGCAGTCCCTGGACATCTACTAACTATGGCTACACCTTC
CASSPWTSTNYGYTF
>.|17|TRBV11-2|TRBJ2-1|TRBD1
TGTGCCAGCAGCTTAGAACAGGGGCACACCCGCTACAATGAGCAGTTCTTC
CASSLEQGHTRYNEQFF
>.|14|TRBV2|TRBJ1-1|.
TGTGCCAGCACCCAACCCAGGGGTGGGACTGAAGCTTTCTTT
CASTQPRGGTEAFF
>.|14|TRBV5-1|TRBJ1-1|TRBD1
TGCGCCAGCAGCTTTGCTCAGGGGGACACTGAAGCTTTCTTT
CASSFAQGDTEAFF
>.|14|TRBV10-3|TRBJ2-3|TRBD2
TGTGCCATCAGTAAGGGGACTAGCGCAGATACGCAGTATTTT
CAISKGTSADTQYF
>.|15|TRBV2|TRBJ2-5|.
TGTGCCAGCAGTCCCCCGGGGTTGGGTGGAGAGACCCAGTACTTC
CASSPPGLGGETQYF
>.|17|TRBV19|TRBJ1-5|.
TGTGCCAGTAGTCGCACAGGGATTACCATTAGCAATCAGCCCCAGCATTTT
CASSRTGITISNQPQHF
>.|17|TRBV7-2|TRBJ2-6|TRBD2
TGTGCCAGCAGCAAACTAGCGGGGAACTCTGGGGCCAACGTCCTGACTTTC
CASSKLAGNSGANVLTF
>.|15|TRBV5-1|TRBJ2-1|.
TGCGCCAGCAGCTCCGGGGGAAGCTCCTACAATGAGCAGTTCTTC
CASSSGGSSYNEQFF
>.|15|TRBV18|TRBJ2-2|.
TGTGCCAGCTCACCGCAGGCGTCGAACACCGGGGAGCTGTTTTTT
CASSPQASNTGELFF
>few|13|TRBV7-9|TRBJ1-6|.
TGTGCCAGCAGCTTAGTCCAGGATTCACCCCTCCACTTT
CASSLVQDSPLHF
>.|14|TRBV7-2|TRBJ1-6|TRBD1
TGTGCCAGCAGCCTGACAGGGTCGAATTCACCCCTCCACTTT
CASSLTGSNSPLHF
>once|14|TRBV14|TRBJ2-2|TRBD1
TGTGCCAGCAGCTTCAGGGGGCGCACCGGGGAGCTGTTTTTT
CASSFRGRTGELFF
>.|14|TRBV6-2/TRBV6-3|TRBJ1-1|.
TGTGCCAGCAGCCGCGCGGGCGGGAACACTGAAGCTTTCTTT
CASSRAGGNTEAFF
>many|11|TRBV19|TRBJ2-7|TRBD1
TGTGCCAGTGGGACAGGGTCCGAGCAGTACTTC
CASGTGSEQYF
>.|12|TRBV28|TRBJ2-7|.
TGTGCCAGCAGTTCACAACAGCACGAGCAGTACTTC
CASSSQQHEQYF
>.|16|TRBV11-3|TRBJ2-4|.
TGTGCCAGCAGCTTTTTGTCCGGTTTAGCCAAAAACATTCAGTACTTC
CASSFLSGLAKNIQYF
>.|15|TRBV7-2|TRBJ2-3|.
TGTGCCAGCAGCTTACTGACTCTTAGCACAGATACGCAGTATTTT
CASSLLTLSTDTQYF
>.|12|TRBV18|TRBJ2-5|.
TGTGCCAGCTCACCGAGAGGAGAGACCCAGTACTTC
CASSPRGETQYF
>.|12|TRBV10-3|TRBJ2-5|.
TGTGCCACCGGGAGTAACCAAGAGACCCAGTACTTC
CATGSNQETQYF
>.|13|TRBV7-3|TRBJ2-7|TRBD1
TGTGCCAGCAGCTCCCAAGGGGGCGGCGAGCAGTACTTC
CASSSQGGGEQYF
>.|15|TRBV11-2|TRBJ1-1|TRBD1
TGTGCCAGCAGAAATCCGGGACAGGGGTACACTGAAGCTTTCTTT
CASRNPGQGYTEAFF
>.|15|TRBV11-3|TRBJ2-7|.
TGTGCCAGCAGCCAGGGGAGGGTCTCGGGTAGCGAGCAGTACTTC
CASSQGRVSGSEQYF
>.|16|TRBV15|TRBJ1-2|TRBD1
TGTGCCACCAGCAGAGCACAGGGGGCCTTCCGCTATGGCTACACCTTC
CATSRAQGAFRYGYTF
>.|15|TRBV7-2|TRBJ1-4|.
TGTGCCAGCAGCTTACAGGGTTTTGAATATGAAAAACTGTTTTTT
CASSLQGFEYEKLFF
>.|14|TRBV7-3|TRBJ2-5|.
TGTGCCAGCAGCTTAACAGGACTTACCGGGACCCAGTACTTC
CASSLTGLTGTQYF